The T cell receptor (beta chain) under discussion was sequenced for a study of shared clonotypes between healthy human individuals. This CDR3 spans 13 amino acids. The germline CDR1 and CDR2 sequences are MNHEY and SMNVEV (reference sequence). Trimming left V 6 bases short and J 5 bases short, with 13 bases between. Only in-frame clones appear in the TCRdb table, and some are missing; sequencing was by immunoSEQ multiplex PCR. The profile shows about 87,000 clones, less than 50% of them singletons. Sequenced material: PBMCs. This receptor was obtained from a woman between 35 and 50 years old in good health. Some clones in this sample may be carry-over from other donors' samples. The gene calls are TRBV27 and TRBJ1-2, with no clear D. DNA for the CDR3: TGTGCCAGCAGGACCCCTTTGTCGTATGGCTACACCTTC. This encodes CASRTPLSYGYTF.